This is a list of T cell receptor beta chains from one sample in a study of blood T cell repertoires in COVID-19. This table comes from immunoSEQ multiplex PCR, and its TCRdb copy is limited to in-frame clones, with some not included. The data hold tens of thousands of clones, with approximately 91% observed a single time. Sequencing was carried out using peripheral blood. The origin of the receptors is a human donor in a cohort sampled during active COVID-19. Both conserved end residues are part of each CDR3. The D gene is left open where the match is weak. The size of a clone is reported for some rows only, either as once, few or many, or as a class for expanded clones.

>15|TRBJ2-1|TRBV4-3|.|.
CASSQEYSVGNEQFF
TGCGCCAGCAGCCAAGAATACAGTGTAGGCAATGAGCAGTTCTTC
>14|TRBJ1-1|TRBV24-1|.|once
CATSAGTGNTEAFF
TGTGCCACCAGTGCCGGAACAGGGAACACTGAAGCTTTCTTT
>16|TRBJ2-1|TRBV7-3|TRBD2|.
CASSLTLGRDYNEQFF
TGTGCCAGCAGCTTAACGCTCGGGAGGGATTACAATGAGCAGTTCTTC
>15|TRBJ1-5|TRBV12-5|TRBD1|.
CASGLGTVSNQPQHF
TGTGCTAGTGGTTTAGGGACAGTTTCCAATCAGCCCCAGCATTTT
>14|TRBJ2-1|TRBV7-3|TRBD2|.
CASSLRGLASEQFF
TGTGCCAGCAGCTTAAGAGGACTAGCGAGTGAGCAGTTCTTC
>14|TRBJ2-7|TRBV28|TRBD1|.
CASREQGDPYEQYF
TGTGCCAGCAGGGAACAGGGGGACCCCTACGAGCAGTACTTC
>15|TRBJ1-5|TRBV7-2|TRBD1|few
CASSSVKQGSGPQHF
TGTGCCAGCAGCTCCGTTAAACAGGGGTCAGGGCCCCAGCATTTT
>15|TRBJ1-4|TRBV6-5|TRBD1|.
CASRETGTWGEKLFF
TGTGCCAGCAGAGAGACAGGGACCTGGGGAGAAAAACTGTTTTTT
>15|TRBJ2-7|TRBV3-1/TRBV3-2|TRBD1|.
CASSHPRTGGFEQYF
TGTGCCAGCAGCCATCCAAGGACAGGGGGCTTCGAGCAGTACTTC
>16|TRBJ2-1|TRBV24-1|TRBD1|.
CATSDFGDSSFHEQFF
TGTGCCACCAGTGATTTCGGGGACAGCAGTTTCCATGAGCAGTTCTTC
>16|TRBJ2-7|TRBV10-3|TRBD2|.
CAISEASGGSSYEQYF
TGTGCCATCAGTGAAGCGAGCGGGGGGAGCTCCTACGAGCAGTACTTC
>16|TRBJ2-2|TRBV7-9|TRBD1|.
CASSLVRDRVYRGAVF
TGTGCCAGCAGCTTAGTACGGGACAGGGTATACCGGGGAGCTGTTTTT
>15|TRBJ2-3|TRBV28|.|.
CASSSGGFGTDTQYF
TGTGCCAGCAGTTCAGGGGGGTTTGGCACAGATACGCAGTATTTT
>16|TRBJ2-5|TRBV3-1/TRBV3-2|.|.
CASSQRDWGGKETQYF
TGTGCCAGCAGCCAAAGGGACTGGGGGGGCAAAGAGACCCAGTACTTC
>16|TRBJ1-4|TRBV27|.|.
CASSRGGHGLNEKLFF
TGTGCCAGCAGCCGCGGAGGTCACGGCCTTAATGAAAAACTGTTTTTT
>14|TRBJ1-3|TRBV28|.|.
CASSGPGAGNTIYF
TGTGCCAGCAGTGGCCCAGGGGCTGGAAACACCATATATTTT
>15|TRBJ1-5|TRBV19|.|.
CASSETWSGNQPQHF
TGTGCCAGTAGTGAGACATGGTCCGGCAATCAGCCCCAGCATTTT
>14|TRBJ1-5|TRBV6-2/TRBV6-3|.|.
CASSYSGNNQPQHF
TGTGCCAGCAGTTACTCCGGGAATAATCAGCCCCAGCATTTT
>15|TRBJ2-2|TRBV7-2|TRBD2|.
CASSLQAGYTGELFF
TGTGCCAGCAGCCTACAAGCGGGATACACCGGGGAGCTGTTTTTT
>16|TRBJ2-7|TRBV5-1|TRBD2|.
CASSLYTSGGNREQYF
TGCGCCAGCAGCTTGTACACTAGCGGCGGGAATCGGGAGCAGTACTTC
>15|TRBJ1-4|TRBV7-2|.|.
CASSLGGGADEKLFF
TGTGCCAGCAGCTTAGGGGGGGGCGCGGATGAAAAACTGTTTTTT
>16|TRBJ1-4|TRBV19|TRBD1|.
CASSTGGTATNEKLFF
TGTGCCAGTAGTACAGGGGGAACCGCAACTAATGAAAAACTGTTTTTT
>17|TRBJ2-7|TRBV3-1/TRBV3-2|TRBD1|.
CASSQDGTGQGPHEQYF
TGTGCCAGCAGCCAAGACGGGACCGGACAGGGTCCCCACGAGCAGTACTTC
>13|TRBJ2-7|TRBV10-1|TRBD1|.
CASSALQGTEQYF
TGCGCCAGCAGCGCTTTACAGGGGACAGAGCAGTACTTC
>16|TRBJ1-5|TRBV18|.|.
CASSPASGIGNQPQHF
TGTGCCAGCTCACCAGCTTCGGGTATTGGCAATCAGCCCCAGCATTTT
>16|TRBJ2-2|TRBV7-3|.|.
CASTAGRRNTAGELFF
TGTGCCAGCACCGCGGGCAGGAGAAACACCGCCGGGGAGCTGTTTTTT
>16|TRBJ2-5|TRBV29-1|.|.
CSVGSGGAGIQETQYF
TGCAGCGTTGGCTCTGGGGGGGCGGGGATCCAAGAGACCCAGTACTTC
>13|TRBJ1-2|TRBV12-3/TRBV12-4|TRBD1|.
CASSLGQLYGYTF
TGTGCCAGCAGTTTGGGACAGTTATATGGCTACACCTTC
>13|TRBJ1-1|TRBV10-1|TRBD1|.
CASRGQGNTEAFF
TGCGCCAGCAGAGGACAGGGGAACACTGAAGCTTTCTTT
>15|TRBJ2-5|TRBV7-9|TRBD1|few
CASSPPTGVQETQYF
TGTGCCAGCAGCCCCCCCACAGGGGTACAGGAGACCCAGTACTTC